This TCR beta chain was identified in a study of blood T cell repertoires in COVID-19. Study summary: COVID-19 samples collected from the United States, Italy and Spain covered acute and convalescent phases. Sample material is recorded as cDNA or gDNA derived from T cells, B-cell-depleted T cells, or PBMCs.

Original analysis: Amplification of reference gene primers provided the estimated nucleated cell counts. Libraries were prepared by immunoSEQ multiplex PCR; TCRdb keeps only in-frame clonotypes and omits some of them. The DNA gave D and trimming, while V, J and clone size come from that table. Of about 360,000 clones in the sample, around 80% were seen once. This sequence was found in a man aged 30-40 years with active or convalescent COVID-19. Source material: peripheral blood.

CDR3 coding DNA: TGCGCCAGCAGCGGGGGGTCCGGGGCCGGGGAGCTGTTTTTT. Protein: CASSGGSGAGELFF. The rearrangement joins TRBV5-1 to TRBJ2-2, with TRBD2 as a possible D gene (6 bases). The germline gives CDR1 SGHRS, CDR2 YFSETQ. Trimming took 4 bases from V and 6 from J, leaving 13 bases between them. This CDR3 is 14 amino acids long.